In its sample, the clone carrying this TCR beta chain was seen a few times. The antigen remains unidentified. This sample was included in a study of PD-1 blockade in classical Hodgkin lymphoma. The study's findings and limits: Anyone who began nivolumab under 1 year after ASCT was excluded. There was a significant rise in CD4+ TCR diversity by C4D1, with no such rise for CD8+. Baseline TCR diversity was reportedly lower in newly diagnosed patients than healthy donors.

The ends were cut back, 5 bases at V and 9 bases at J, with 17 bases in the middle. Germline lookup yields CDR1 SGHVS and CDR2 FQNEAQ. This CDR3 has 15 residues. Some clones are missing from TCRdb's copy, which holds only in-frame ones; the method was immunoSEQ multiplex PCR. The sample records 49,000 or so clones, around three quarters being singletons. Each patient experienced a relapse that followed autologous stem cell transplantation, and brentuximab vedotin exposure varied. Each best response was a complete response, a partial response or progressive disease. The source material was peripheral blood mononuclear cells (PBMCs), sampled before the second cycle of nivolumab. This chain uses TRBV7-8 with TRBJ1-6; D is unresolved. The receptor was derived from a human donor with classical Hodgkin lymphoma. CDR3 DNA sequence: TGTGCCAGCAGCGTGCTTGGGCACCGGAGTTCACCCCTCCACTTT. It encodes CASSVLGHRSSPLHF.